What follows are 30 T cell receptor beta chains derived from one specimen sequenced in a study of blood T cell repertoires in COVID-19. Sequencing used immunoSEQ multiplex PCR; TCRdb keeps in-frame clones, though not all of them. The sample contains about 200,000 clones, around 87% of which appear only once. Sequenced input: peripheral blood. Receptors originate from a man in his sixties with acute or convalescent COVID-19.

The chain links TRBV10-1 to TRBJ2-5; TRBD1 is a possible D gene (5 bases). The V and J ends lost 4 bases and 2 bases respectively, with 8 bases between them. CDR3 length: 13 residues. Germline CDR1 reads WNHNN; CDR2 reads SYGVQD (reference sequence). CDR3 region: CASSVTVQETQYF. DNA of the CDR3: TGCGCCAGCAGTGTGACAGTTCAAGAGACCCAGTACTTC.

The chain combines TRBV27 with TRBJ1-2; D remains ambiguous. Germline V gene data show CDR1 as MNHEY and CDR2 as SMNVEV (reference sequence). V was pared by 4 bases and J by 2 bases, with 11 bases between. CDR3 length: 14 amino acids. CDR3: CASSSNFKNYGYTF. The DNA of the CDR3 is TGTGCCAGCAGTTCTAACTTTAAGAACTATGGCTACACCTTC.

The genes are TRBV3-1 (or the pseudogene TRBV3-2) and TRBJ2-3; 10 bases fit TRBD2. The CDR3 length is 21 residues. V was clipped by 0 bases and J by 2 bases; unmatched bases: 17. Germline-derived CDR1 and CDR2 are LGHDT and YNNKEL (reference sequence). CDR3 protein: CASSQDRLAGARLRYTDTQYF. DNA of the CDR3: TGTGCCAGCAGCCAAGATAGGCTAGCGGGGGCCCGCCTAAGATACACAGATACGCAGTATTTT.

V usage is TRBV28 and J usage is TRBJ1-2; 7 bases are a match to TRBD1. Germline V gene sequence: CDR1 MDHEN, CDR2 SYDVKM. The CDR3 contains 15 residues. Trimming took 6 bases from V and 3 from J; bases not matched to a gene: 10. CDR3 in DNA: TGTGCCAGCAGCTCTCAGGGGGGCGCTGACTATGGCTACACCTTC. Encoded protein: CASSSQGGADYGYTF.

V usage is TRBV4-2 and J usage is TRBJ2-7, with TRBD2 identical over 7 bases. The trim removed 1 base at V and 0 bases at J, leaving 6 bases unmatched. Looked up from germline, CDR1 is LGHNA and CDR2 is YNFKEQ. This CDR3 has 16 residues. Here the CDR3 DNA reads TGTGCCAGCAGCCAAGTTGCGGGGGATCTCTCCTACGAGCAGTACTTC. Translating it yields CASSQVAGDLSYEQYF.

CDR3 protein: CASSLDNTDTQYF. The CDR3 coding sequence is TGTGCCAGCAGCTTGGATAACACAGATACGCAGTATTTT. The rearrangement joins TRBV5-8 to TRBJ2-3; D uncertain. Germline V gene lookup returns CDR1 SGHTS and CDR2 YDEGEE. The CDR3 contains 13 residues. The V end was cut by 0 bases, the J end by 2 bases, with 4 bases between. Full variable domain (missing parts from reference TRBV5-8 and TRBJ2-3): EAGVTQSPTHLIKTRGQQATLRCSPISGHTSVYWYQQALGLGLQFLLWYDEGEERNRGNFPPRFSGRQFPNYSSELNVNALELEDSALYLCASSLDNTDTQYFGPGTRLTVL.

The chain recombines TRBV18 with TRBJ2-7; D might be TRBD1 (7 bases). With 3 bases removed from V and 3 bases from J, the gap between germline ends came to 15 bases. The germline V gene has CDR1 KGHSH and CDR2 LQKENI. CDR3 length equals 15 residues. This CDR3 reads CASSPRRDRLYEQYF. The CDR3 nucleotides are TGTGCCAGCTCACCCCGGCGGGACAGACTCTACGAGCAGTACTTC.

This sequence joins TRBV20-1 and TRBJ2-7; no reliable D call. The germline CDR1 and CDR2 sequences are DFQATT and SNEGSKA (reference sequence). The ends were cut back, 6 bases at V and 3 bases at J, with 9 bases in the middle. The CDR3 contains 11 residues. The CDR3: CSAATDYEQYF. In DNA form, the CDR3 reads TGCAGTGCCGCAACAGACTACGAGCAGTACTTC.

The CDR3 loop is CASSIDMGHPGADTQYF. For the CDR3, the DNA is TGTGCCAGTAGTATAGATATGGGGCATCCAGGGGCGGATACGCAGTATTTT. The gene calls are TRBV19 and TRBJ2-3; tentative D call: TRBD1 (6 bases). Trimming stripped 0 bases from V and 6 bases from J, with 19 bases between. In germline, CDR1 is LNHDA, CDR2 SQIVND (reference sequence). The CDR3 contains 17 residues.

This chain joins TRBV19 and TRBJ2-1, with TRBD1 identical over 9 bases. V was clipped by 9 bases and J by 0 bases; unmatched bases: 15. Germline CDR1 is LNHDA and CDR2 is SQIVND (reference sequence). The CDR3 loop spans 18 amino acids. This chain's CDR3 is CASRLLGTGSSSYNEQFF. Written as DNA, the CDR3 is TGTGCCAGCAGGTTACTAGGGACAGGGAGTAGCTCCTACAATGAGCAGTTCTTC.

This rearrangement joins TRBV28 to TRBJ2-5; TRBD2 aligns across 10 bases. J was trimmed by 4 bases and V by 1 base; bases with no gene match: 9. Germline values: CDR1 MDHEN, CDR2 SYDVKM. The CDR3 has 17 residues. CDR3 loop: CASSLLGSGGAGETQYF. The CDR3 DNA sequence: TGTGCCAGCAGTTTATTGGGCAGCGGGGGGGCTGGAGAGACCCAGTACTTC.

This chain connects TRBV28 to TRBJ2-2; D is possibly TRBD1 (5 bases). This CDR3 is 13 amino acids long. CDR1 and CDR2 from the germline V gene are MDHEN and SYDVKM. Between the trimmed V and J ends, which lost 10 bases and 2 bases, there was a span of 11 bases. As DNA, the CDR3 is TGTGCCACACTGACAGATAACACCGGGGAGCTGTTTTTT. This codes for CATLTDNTGELFF.

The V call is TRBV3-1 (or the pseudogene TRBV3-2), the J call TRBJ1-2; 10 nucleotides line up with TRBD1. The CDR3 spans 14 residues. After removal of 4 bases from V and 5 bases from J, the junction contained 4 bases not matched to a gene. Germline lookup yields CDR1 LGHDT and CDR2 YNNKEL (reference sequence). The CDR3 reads CASSRGDRGYGYTF. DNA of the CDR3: TGTGCCAGCAGCCGCGGGGACAGGGGTTATGGCTACACCTTC.

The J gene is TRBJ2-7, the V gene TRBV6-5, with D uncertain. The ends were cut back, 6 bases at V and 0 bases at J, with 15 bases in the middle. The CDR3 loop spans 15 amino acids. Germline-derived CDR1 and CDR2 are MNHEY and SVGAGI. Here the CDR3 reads CASRVSRSSSYEQYF. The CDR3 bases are TGTGCCAGCAGAGTTTCGAGGTCCAGCTCCTACGAGCAGTACTTC.

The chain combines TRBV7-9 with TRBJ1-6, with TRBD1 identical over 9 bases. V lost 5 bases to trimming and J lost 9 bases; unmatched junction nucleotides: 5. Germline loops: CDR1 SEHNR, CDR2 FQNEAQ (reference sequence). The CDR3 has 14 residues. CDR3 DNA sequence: TGTGCCAGCAGCAACAGGGGGCTTTTTTCACCCCTCCACTTT. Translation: CASSNRGLFSPLHF.

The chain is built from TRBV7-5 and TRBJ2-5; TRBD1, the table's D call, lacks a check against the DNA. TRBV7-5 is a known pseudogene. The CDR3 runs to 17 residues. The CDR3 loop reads CAAQRQGRLQFQETQYF. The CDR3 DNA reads TGTGCCGCCCAGAGGCAGGGCCGTCTCCAATTTCAAGAGACCCAGTACTTC.

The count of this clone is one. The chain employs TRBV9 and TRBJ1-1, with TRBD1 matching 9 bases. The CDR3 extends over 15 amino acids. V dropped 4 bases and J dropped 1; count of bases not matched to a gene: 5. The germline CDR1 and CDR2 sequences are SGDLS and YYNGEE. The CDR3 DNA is TGTGCCAGCAGCAGGGGACAGGGAACGAACACTGAAGCTTTCTTT. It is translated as CASSRGQGTNTEAFF.

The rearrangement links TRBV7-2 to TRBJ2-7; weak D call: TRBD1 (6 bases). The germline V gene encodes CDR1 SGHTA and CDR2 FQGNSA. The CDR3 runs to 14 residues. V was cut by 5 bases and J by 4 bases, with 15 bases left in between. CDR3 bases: TGTGCCAGCAGCGGGACAAGGGGTGGATACGAGCAGTACTTC. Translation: CASSGTRGGYEQYF.

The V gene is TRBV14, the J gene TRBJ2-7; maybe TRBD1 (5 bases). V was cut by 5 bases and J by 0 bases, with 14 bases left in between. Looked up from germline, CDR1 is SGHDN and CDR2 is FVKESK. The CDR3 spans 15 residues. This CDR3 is CASSAQDPASYEQYF. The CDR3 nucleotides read TGTGCCAGCAGCGCACAGGATCCCGCCTCCTACGAGCAGTACTTC.

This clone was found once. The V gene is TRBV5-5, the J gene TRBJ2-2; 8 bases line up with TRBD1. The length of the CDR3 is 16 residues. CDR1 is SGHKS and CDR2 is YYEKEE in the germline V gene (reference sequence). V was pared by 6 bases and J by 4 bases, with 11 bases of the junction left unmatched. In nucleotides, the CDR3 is TGTGCCAGCACCCTCCGACAGGGGAAGGCCACCGGGGAGCTGTTTTTT. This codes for CASTLRQGKATGELFF. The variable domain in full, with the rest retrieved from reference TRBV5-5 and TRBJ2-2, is DAGVTQSPTHLIKTRGQQVTLRCSPISGHKSVSWYQQVLGQGPQFIFQYYEKEERGRGNFPDRFSARQFPNYSSELNVNALLLGDSALYLCASTLRQGKATGELFFGEGSRLTVL.

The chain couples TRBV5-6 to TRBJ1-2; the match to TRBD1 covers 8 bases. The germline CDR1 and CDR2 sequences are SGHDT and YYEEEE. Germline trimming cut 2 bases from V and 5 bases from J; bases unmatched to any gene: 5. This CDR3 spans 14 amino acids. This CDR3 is CASSFRQGAYGYTF. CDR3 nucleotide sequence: TGTGCCAGCAGCTTTAGGCAGGGGGCTTATGGCTACACCTTC.

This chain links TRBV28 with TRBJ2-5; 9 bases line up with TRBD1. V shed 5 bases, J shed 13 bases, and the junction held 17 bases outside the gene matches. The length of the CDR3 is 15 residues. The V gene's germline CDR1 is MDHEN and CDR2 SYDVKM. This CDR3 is CASSLNTRTGAQGYF. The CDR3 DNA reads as TGTGCCAGCAGTCTTAACACCCGGACAGGGGCCCAAGGGTACTTC.

In DNA, the CDR3 is TGTGCCAGCAGTCCAACCCCCGACAGGACGACCTACGAGCAGTACTTC. Protein: CASSPTPDRTTYEQYF. The chain employs TRBV5-4 and TRBJ2-7; weak D call: TRBD1 (6 bases). Germline V CDR1 and CDR2: SGHNT, YYREEE (reference sequence). This CDR3 region has 16 residues. The V end was cut by 5 bases, the J end by 2 bases, with 20 bases between. Combining the CDR3 with reference TRBV5-4 and TRBJ2-7 gives the whole variable domain ETGVTQSPTHLIKTRGQQVTLRCSSQSGHNTVSWYQQALGQGPQFIFQYYREEENGRGNFPPRFSGLQFPNYSSELNVNALELDDSALYLCASSPTPDRTTYEQYFGPGTRLTVT.

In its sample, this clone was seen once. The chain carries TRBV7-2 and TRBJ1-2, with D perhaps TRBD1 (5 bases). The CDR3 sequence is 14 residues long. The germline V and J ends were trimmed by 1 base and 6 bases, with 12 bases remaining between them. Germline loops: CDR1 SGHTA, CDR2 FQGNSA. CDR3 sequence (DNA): TGTGCCAGCAGCTTAGATTACGCAGGGAATGGCTACACCTTC. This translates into CASSLDYAGNGYTF.

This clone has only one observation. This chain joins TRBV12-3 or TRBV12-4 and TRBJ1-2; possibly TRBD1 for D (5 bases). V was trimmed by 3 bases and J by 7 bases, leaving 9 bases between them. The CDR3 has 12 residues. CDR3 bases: TGTGCCAGCAGTTTCTTCAGGGCTGGCTACACCTTC. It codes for CASSFFRAGYTF.

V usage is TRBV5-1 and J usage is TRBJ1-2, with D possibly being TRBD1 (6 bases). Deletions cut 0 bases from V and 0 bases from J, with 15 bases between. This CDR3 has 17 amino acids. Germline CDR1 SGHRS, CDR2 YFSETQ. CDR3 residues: CASSLGAGALTNYGYTF. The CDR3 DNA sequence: TGCGCCAGCAGCTTGGGTGCGGGGGCCCTCACTAACTATGGCTACACCTTC.

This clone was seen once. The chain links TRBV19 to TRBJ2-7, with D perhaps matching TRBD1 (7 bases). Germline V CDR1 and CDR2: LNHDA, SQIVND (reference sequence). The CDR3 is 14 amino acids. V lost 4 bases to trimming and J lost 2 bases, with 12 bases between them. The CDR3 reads CASSTQGGPYEQYF. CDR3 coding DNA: TGTGCCAGTAGTACCCAGGGGGGTCCCTACGAGCAGTACTTC.

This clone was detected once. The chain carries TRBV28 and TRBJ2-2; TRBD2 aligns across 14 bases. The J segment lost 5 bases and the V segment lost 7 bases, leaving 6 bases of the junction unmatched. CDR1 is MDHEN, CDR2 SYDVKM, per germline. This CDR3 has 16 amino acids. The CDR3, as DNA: TGTGCCAGCACCTTAGGACTAGCGGGGGGAACCGGGGAGCTGTTTTTT. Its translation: CASTLGLAGGTGELFF.

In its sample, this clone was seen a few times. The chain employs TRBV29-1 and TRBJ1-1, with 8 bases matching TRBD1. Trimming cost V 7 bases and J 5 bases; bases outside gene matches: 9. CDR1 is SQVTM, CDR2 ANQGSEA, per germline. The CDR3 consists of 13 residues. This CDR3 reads CSGTRGLLTEAFF. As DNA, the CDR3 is TGCAGCGGGACCAGGGGGCTGTTGACTGAAGCTTTCTTT.

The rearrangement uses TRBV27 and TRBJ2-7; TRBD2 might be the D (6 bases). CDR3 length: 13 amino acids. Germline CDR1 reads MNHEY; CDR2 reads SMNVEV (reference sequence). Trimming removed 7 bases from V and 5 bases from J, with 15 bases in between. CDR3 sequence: CASTGRTTNEQYF. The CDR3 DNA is TGTGCCAGCACAGGGAGGACGACGAACGAGCAGTACTTC.